The subject of this entry is one T cell receptor (beta chain). As yet, its antigen is unknown. The CDR3 covers 16 residues. Germline loops: CDR1 SEHNR, CDR2 FQNEAQ (reference sequence). Trimming cost V 3 bases and J 1 base, with 15 bases left between them. The sample belongs to a study of shared clonotypes between healthy human individuals. Looking at the study overall: The study drew on two women and a few men aged 18 to 49 as donors.

The quantity of DNA used in unsorted PBMC replicate PCRs was 250 to 350 ng, corresponding to 25,000 to 30,000 T cell genomes. Unsorted PBMCs provided DNA that was sequenced on ten immunoSEQ deep assay plates. Some clones are missing from TCRdb's copy, which holds only in-frame ones; the method was immunoSEQ multiplex PCR. The sample lists more than 450,000 clones, approximately 79% occurring once. Findings and limits, study-wide: Blood was the only sampled material, and tissue repertoires likely differ.

Input material: PBMCs. This sequence joins TRBV7-9 and TRBJ1-1, with D perhaps matching TRBD1 (5 bases). This receptor was identified in a woman between 40 and 55 years old in good health. Some clones in this sample may be carry-over from other donors' samples. Here the CDR3 DNA reads TGTGCCAGCAGCTTGAGGCAGGGCCCCAAGAACACTGAAGCTTTCTTT. Protein product: CASSLRQGPKNTEAFF. Variable domain in full (rest from reference TRBV7-9 and TRBJ1-1): DTGVSQNPRHKITKRGQNVTFRCDPISEHNRLYWYRQTLGQGPEFLTYFQNEAQLEKSRLLSDRFSAERPKGSFSTLEIQRTEQGDSAMYLCASSLRQGPKNTEAFFGQGTRLTVV.